Listed here is a single T cell receptor beta chain. Its target is unknown. This CDR3 region has 14 residues. Germline V gene sequence: CDR1 SGHRS, CDR2 YFSETQ. The V and J ends lost 0 bases and 2 bases respectively, with 6 bases between them. The data derive from a study of shared clonotypes between healthy human individuals. The wider study: The composition of the donors was a couple of women and three men aged 18 to 49.

Replicate PCRs run on sorted subsets employed 200 ng DNA, 30,000 to 35,000 T cell genomes. The repertoire was sequenced with immunoSEQ multiplex PCR; TCRdb's copy has only in-frame clones and lacks some. The sample yields 2 million to 3 million clones, roughly 93% seen once. General study results and limits: Shared clonotypes across all four donors exceeded non-shared ones in generation probability.

The receptor was isolated from a man aged 18 to 35 in good health. Some clones in this sample may be carry-over from other donors' samples. Sequenced: naive CD4+ T cells from PBMCs. Sample subset: CD45RA+ positively selected. The chain employs TRBV5-1 and TRBJ2-1; D not certain. CDR3 amino acids: CASSLDQAYNEQFF. Written as DNA, the CDR3 is TGCGCCAGCAGCTTGGATCAAGCCTACAATGAGCAGTTCTTC.